This passage covers 16 T cell receptor beta chains from one sample sequenced in a study of T cells in Graves' hyperthyroidism and ophthalmopathy. RNA transcripts served as the template for amplifying TCR beta CDR3 regions. A set of HTBI primers served as the primers for a first-round RT-PCR of the TCR CDR3. TCRdb used MiXCR to reprocess the multiplex PCR reads, holding one entry per CDR3 protein. The repertoire holds some 550,000 distinct CDR3 sequences, less than 25% seen once, with 26% in the top ten. Sequencing input: blood. Every receptor here comes from a man aged 18-30 years with Graves' hyperthyroidism.

This clonotype came up many times. CDR3 region: CASSSALYEQYF. CDR3 DNA sequence: TGTGCCAGCAGTTCCGCCCTCTACGAGCAGTACTTC. This chain links TRBV6-5 with TRBJ2-7; D is unresolved. The CDR3 contains 12 residues. Trimming stripped 4 bases from V and 3 bases from J, with 7 bases between. Germline CDR1 and CDR2: MNHEY and SVGAGI.

This clonotype was counted at least ten times. The V call is TRBV12-3 or TRBV12-4, the J call TRBJ1-5; no reliable D call. The CDR3 is 13 residues long. V shed 7 bases and J shed 7 bases, with 14 bases lying between them. CDR3 residues: CASTSERSQPQHF. CDR3 sequence (DNA): TGTGCCAGCACCTCAGAGAGGAGCCAGCCCCAGCATTTT.

This clonotype was detected ten times or more. The genes are TRBV7-8 and TRBJ1-5; the D is unclear. Trimming stripped 5 bases from V and 6 bases from J, with 8 bases between. The CDR3 totals 12 residues. The V gene's germline CDR1 is SGHVS and CDR2 FQNEAQ. This CDR3 reads CASSRPTQPQHF. The CDR3 DNA is TGTGCCAGCAGCCGACCTACTCAGCCCCAGCATTTT.

By sample share, this clonotype is medium-sized. V and J are TRBV20-1 and TRBJ1-1; 7 nucleotides match TRBD1. The V gene end was trimmed by 2 bases and the J gene end by 6 bases; junction bases not matched to a gene: 9. Germline CDR1 is DFQATT and CDR2 is SNEGSKA (reference sequence). CDR3 length: 14 residues. CDR3 nucleotide sequence: TGCAGTGCTAGAAAGGGGGCAGGGGGGCCTGAAGCTTTCTTT. It encodes CSARKGAGGPEAFF.

This clonotype was seen at least ten times. The rearrangement links TRBV10-3 to TRBJ1-1, with 8 bases aligning to TRBD1. The CDR3 is 11 amino acids. Germline lookup yields CDR1 ENHRY and CDR2 SYGVKD. After removal of 6 bases from V and 11 bases from J, the junction contained 5 bases not matched to a gene. The CDR3 here is CAISGDRSAFF. As DNA, the CDR3 is TGTGCCATCAGCGGGGACAGGTCGGCTTTCTTT.

This clonotype was observed at least ten times. The chain is built from TRBV12-5 and TRBJ1-1; TRBD1 is a possible D gene (5 bases). Germline CDR1 is LGHNT and CDR2 is FRNRAP. This CDR3 region has 14 residues. Trimming took off 5 bases at V and 0 bases at J, with 10 bases between the two ends. CDR3 nucleotides: TGTGCTAGTGGTCCCGACAGATTGAACACTGAAGCTTTCTTT. It encodes CASGPDRLNTEAFF.

This clonotype was recorded many times. The chain employs TRBV12-3 or TRBV12-4 and TRBJ2-2; D is unresolved. The germline V and J ends were trimmed by 5 bases and 5 bases, with 6 bases remaining between them. The CDR3 extends over 12 amino acids. The CDR3 sequence: CASSPYTGELFF. CDR3 DNA sequence: TGTGCCAGCAGTCCCTATACCGGGGAGCTGTTTTTT.

This clonotype was counted many times. The rearrangement links TRBV28 to TRBJ2-5, with D unclear. The germline V gene encodes CDR1 MDHEN and CDR2 SYDVKM. The CDR3 is 15 residues long. The ends were cut back, 6 bases at V and 5 bases at J, with 19 bases in the middle. CDR3 in amino acids: CASSSPLESRETQYF. CDR3 DNA sequence: TGTGCCAGCAGCTCACCCCTGGAGAGTCGCGAGACCCAGTACTTC.

V is TRBV11-3 and J is TRBJ2-5; tentatively, D is TRBD1 (6 bases). This CDR3 is 14 amino acids long. CDR1 is SGHNT and CDR2 is YENEEA in the germline V gene. V lost 5 bases and J 0 bases, leaving 10 bases between the germline ends. The CDR3 is CASSPDSNQETQYF. As DNA, the CDR3 is TGTGCCAGCAGCCCGGACAGTAACCAAGAGACCCAGTACTTC.

This clonotype was seen many times. The chain employs TRBV27 and TRBJ1-5; D remains ambiguous. The V and J ends lost 0 bases and 6 bases respectively, with 6 bases between them. Germline V CDR1 and CDR2: MNHEY, SMNVEV (reference sequence). The CDR3 spans 13 residues. CDR3 region: CASSLSAFQPQHF. As DNA, the CDR3 is TGTGCCAGCAGTTTATCGGCATTTCAGCCCCAGCATTTT.

This clonotype was seen at least ten times. The rearrangement joins TRBV5-1 to TRBJ2-7; D might be TRBD2 (5 bases). The germline gives CDR1 SGHRS, CDR2 YFSETQ. This CDR3 is built from 13 residues. Trimming cost V 5 bases and J 4 bases, with 13 bases left between them. CDR3 region: CASSIDWTYEQYF. CDR3 bases: TGCGCCAGCAGTATCGACTGGACTTACGAGCAGTACTTC.

V and J are TRBV30 and TRBJ2-7; 10 bases line up with TRBD1. Looked up from germline, CDR1 is GTSNPN and CDR2 is SVGIG (reference sequence). The J segment lost 7 bases and the V segment lost 1 base, leaving 10 bases of the junction unmatched. The CDR3 sequence is 15 residues long. CDR3 loop: CAWSAGTGVSGEQYF. The CDR3 DNA reads as TGTGCCTGGAGTGCCGGGACAGGGGTTTCCGGGGAGCAGTACTTC.

This clonotype was detected ten times or more. J is TRBJ1-3 and V is TRBV9; D unclear. Per germline, CDR1 SGDLS and CDR2 YYNGEE. The V end was cut by 0 bases, the J end by 0 bases, with 10 bases between. This CDR3 contains 16 residues. CDR3 sequence reads: CASSVGVAISGNTIYF. The CDR3 DNA is TGTGCCAGCAGCGTAGGTGTAGCCATCTCTGGAAACACCATATATTTT.

This clonotype was seen only a few times. The chain joins TRBV12-3 or TRBV12-4 to TRBJ2-7, with 7 bases lining up with TRBD1. V lost 6 bases, J lost 2 bases, and 7 bases stayed unmatched. This CDR3 has 14 residues. The CDR3 DNA reads as TGTGCCAGCAGAAATAGGGACAGCCCCTACGAGCAGTACTTC. It yields the protein CASRNRDSPYEQYF.

This clonotype was observed at least ten times. This chain links TRBV12-3 or TRBV12-4 with TRBJ1-1; 9 bases are a match to TRBD1. V was pared by 3 bases and J by 6 bases, with 8 bases of the junction left unmatched. This CDR3 has 15 residues. The CDR3: CASSLGQGRMAEAFF. In DNA form, the CDR3 reads TGTGCCAGCAGTTTGGGACAGGGTAGAATGGCTGAAGCTTTCTTT.

In its sample, this clonotype was seen many times. The rearrangement links TRBV6-1 to TRBJ2-5; D not certain. The length of the CDR3 is 15 residues. V lost 4 bases and J 0 bases, leaving 12 bases between the germline ends. Looked up from germline, CDR1 is MNHNS and CDR2 is SASEGT. The CDR3 coding sequence is TGTGCCAGCAGTGCGGACGGTCAGTACCAAGAGACCCAGTACTTC. Residues: CASSADGQYQETQYF.